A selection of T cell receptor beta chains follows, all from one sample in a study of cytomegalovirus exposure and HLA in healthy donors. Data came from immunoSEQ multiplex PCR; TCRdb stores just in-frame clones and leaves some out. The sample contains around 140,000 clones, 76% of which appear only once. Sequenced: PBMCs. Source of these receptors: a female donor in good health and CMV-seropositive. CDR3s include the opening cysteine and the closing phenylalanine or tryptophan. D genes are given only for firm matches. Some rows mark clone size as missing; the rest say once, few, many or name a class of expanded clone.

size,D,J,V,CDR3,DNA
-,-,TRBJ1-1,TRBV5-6,CASSLEITGLTEAFF,TGTGCCAGCAGCTTGGAGATTACAGGGCTTACTGAAGCTTTCTTT
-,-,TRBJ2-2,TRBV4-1,CASSHPGANTGELFF,TGCGCCAGCAGCCATCCAGGGGCTAACACCGGGGAGCTGTTTTTT
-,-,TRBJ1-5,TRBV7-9,CASSLPEGNQPQHF,TGTGCCAGCAGCTTACCAGAGGGAAATCAGCCCCAGCATTTT
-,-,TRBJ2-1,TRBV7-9,CASSLAGSSYNEQFF,TGTGCCAGCAGCTTAGCGGGGAGCTCCTACAATGAGCAGTTCTTC
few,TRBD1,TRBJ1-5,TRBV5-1,CASSLGDRTPQHF,TGCGCCAGCAGCTTGGGGGACAGGACACCCCAGCATTTT
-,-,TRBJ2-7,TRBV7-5,CVRSLPGLAGGTTYEQYF,TGTGTCAGAAGCTTGCCAGGACTAGCGGGAGGAACTACCTACGAGCAGTACTTC
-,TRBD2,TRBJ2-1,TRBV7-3,CASSKGLAGIGYNEQFF,TGTGCCAGCAGCAAAGGACTAGCGGGAATAGGATACAATGAGCAGTTCTTC
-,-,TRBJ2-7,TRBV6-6,CASSYSRGTYEQYF,TGTGCCAGCAGTTACTCGAGGGGGACCTACGAGCAGTACTTC
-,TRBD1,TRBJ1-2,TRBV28,CASSSLPDRGRGGYTF,TGTGCCAGCAGTTCACTCCCGGACAGGGGGCGCGGTGGCTACACCTTC
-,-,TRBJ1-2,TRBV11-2,CASSLESASVGGYTF,TGTGCCAGCAGCTTAGAGAGCGCTTCGGTTGGTGGCTACACCTTC
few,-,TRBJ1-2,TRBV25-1,CASSERGGAIYGYTF,TGTGCCAGCAGTGAAAGAGGAGGGGCCATCTATGGCTACACCTTC
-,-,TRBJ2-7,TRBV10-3,CAISEDRVSYEQYF,TGTGCCATCAGTGAGGACAGAGTCTCCTACGAGCAGTACTTC
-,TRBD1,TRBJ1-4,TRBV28,CASRTGGANEKLFF,TGTGCCAGCAGAACAGGGGGGGCTAATGAAAAACTGTTTTTT
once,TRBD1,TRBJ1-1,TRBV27,CASSLYRGGTEAFF,TGTGCCAGCAGTTTATACAGGGGGGGCACTGAAGCTTTCTTT
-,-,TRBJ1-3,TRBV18,CASSPTGSPGNTIYF,TGTGCCAGCTCACCCACAGGTTCCCCTGGAAACACCATATATTTT
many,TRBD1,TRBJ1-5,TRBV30,CAWSRGQVDSNQPQHF,TGTGCCTGGAGTCGCGGACAGGTAGATAGCAATCAGCCCCAGCATTTT
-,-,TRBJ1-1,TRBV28,CASRIGGGEAFF,TGTGCCAGCAGGATTGGGGGGGGAGAAGCTTTCTTT
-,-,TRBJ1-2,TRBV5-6,CASSLRNYGYTF,TGTGCCAGCAGCTTGCGGAACTATGGCTACACCTTC
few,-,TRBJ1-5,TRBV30,CAWSETGTQPQHF,TGTGCCTGGAGTGAAACAGGGACTCAGCCCCAGCATTTT
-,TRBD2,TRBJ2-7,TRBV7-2,CASSRDSGGYEQYF,TGTGCCAGCAGCAGGGACTCGGGGGGCTACGAGCAGTACTTC
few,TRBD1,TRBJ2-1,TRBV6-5,CASSYSGQGGKNEQFF,TGTGCCAGCAGTTACTCCGGACAGGGGGGCAAGAATGAGCAGTTCTTC
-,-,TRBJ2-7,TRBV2,CASSEGEAYEQYF,TGTGCCAGCAGTGAGGGGGAGGCCTACGAGCAGTACTTC
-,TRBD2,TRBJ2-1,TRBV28,CASSSGRASYNEQFF,TGTGCCAGCAGTAGTGGGAGGGCCTCCTACAATGAGCAGTTCTTC
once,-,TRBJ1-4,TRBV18,CASSPGAGANEKLFF,TGTGCCAGCTCACCTGGGGCAGGGGCTAATGAAAAACTGTTTTTT
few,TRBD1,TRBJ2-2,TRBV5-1,CASSFNRGDNTGELFF,TGCGCCAGCAGTTTTAACAGGGGGGACAACACCGGGGAGCTGTTTTTT
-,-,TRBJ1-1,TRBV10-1,CASSEYVKRNTEAFF,TGCGCCAGCAGTGAGTACGTGAAGAGGAACACTGAAGCTTTCTTT
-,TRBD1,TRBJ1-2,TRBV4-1,CASSRPGQGYGYTF,TGCGCCAGCAGCCGCCCGGGACAGGGCTATGGCTACACCTTC
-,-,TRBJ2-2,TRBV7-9,CASSPLGELFF,TGTGCCAGCAGCCCCCTGGGGGAGCTGTTTTTT
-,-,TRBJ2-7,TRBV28,CASSPGRVNEQYF,TGTGCCAGCAGTCCAGGCAGGGTTAACGAGCAGTACTTC